The T cell receptor (beta chain) under discussion was sequenced for a study of T cells in Graves' hyperthyroidism and ophthalmopathy (dated by TCRdb to between 2018 and 2021). Broadly, across the study: Peripheral blood samples were taken at initial diagnosis, before any treatment was given. To identify distinguishing TCR V-J signatures, a discovery cohort of around 100 patients was used, comprising 40 to 45 with Graves' ophthalmopathy and roughly 60 with stable Graves' hyperthyroidism. An independent validation cohort of around 20 hyperthyroidism patients and more than 15 patients who later progressed to ophthalmopathy tested prospective prediction of ophthalmopathy. The roughly 100 discovery patients were divided at random into training and test sets in a 7:3 ratio. In addition, the study compared T-cell repertoires in thyroid tissue and in blood from several Graves' hyperthyroidism patients. Once sampling was done, hyperthyroidism patients were given methimazole at a starting dose of 30 mg daily, whereas ophthalmopathy patients were given high-dose intravenous methylprednisolone. According to the paper, TCR Vbeta CDR3 sequencing was carried out on about 140 peripheral blood samples, which came from 40 to 45 ophthalmopathy, about 75 hyperthyroidism and approximately 17 progressor patients. What the study reported, not specific to this receptor: No statistical method was used to fix the sample size in advance, and group allocation was not hidden from the investigators. Ophthalmopathy was separated from stable hyperthyroidism by a 13 V-J signature model, with around 90% sensitivity and roughly 81% specificity obtained in cross-validation and 80%/75% obtained in testing. In validation, the model predicted progression to ophthalmopathy with about 71% sensitivity and roughly 75% specificity, a median of 6.5 months before onset. Blood samples also contained most of the expanded thyroid clonotypes (frequency above 0.001), which suggests that blood repertoires may reflect thyroid immune responses.

Looking up the germline V gene yields CDR1 SGHNT and CDR2 YENEEA. Inclusive of the bounding cysteine and phenylalanine, the CDR3 is 21 residues long. Just the 63-base CDR3 DNA is kept, in frame starting at base 1. V lost 4 bases and J lost 2 bases; the stretch between them is 33 bases long. The TCR beta CDR3 regions were amplified from RNA transcripts. The first round of RT-PCR for the TCR CDR3 was performed with the HTBI primer set and the Qiagen OneStep RT-PCR kit. The libraries were constructed in a second round of multiplex PCR and then size-selected and purified. The libraries were sequenced on an Illumina HiSeq2000 using paired-end 100 bp reads. The paper's processing steps were these. SOAPnuke was used to process the raw data, with reads discarded if the reads contained adapters or uncalled bases, had a mean Phred below 15, or lacked an exact constant-primer or identifier match. COPE v1.2.5 was used to merge the high-quality paired reads, and each unique nucleotide sequence was defined as a clonotype. MiTCR v1.1 was used to align clonotypes to the IMGT TRBV, TRBD and TRBJ reference segments. The analysis included only V-J combinations with a frequency above 0.0001, which together covered around 99% of the repertoires. A TCS score was defined as the ratio of F50 (clonal expansion) to E x V (chaos), with BLOSUM62-based TCRdist applied between CDR3 peptides within each V-J. Welch's t-statistics and random forest reduced around 520 V-J features to 13, which were used in a naive Bayes classifier (R e1071). TCRdb reprocessed the public reads (quality trimming at Q25 with fastp, clone calling with MiXCR) and kept in-frame beta chains. All rows with the same CDR3 protein become a single entry with the most common DNA and genes. The V and J calls come from TCRdb's annotation, not from the publication. The sample has hundreds of thousands of distinct CDR3 sequences on record, roughly 15% of them singletons. The ten largest clones capture about 37% of the sample.

This clonotype was recorded a few times. This receptor's antigen is unknown. No per-base quality is available; no much larger clone lies one base away. In the ophthalmopathy patients, disease was moderately to severely active, with a Clinical Activity Score of 3 or more, a NOSPECS grade of 4 or more, and a duration of less than 3 months. Exclusion was applied to patients with uncontrolled infections, other autoimmune diseases, pregnancy or lactation. Clinical symptoms, serum thyroxine and TRAb, thyroid ultrasound, and orbital computed tomography formed the basis for the diagnoses. Ficoll-Paque density gradient centrifugation was used to isolate PBMCs from under 11 ml of fresh peripheral blood. Total RNA was extracted using Trizol reagent, and RNA quality was assessed on an Agilent 2100 Bioanalyzer.

This receptor was taken from a woman aged 40 to 50 with Graves' ophthalmopathy. Material for sequencing was blood. The sequence is built from TRBV11-3 and TRBJ2-7; the D gene cannot be named for sure. The sequenced DNA is TGTGCCAGCAGCTCCCCCCGTTCAGGTCCTACTTCAATCCGCGAGGCCTACGAGCAGTACTTC. This translates into CASSSPRSGPTSIREAYEQYF.